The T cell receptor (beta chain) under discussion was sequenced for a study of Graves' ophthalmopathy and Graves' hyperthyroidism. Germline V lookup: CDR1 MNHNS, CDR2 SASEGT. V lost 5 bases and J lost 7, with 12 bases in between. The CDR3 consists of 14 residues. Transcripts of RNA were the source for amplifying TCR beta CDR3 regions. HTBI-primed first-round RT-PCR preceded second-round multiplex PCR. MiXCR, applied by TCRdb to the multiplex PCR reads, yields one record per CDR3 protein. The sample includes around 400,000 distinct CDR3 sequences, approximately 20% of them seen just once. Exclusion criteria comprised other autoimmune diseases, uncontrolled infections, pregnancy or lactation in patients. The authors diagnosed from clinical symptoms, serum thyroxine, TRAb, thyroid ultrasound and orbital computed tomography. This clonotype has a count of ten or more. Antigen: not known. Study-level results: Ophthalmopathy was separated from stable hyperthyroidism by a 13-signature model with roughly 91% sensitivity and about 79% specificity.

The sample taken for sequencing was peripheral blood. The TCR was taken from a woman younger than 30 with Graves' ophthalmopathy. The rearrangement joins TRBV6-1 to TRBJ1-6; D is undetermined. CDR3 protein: CASSPREMNSPLHF. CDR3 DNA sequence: TGTGCCAGCAGTCCCCGGGAGATGAATTCACCCCTCCACTTT.